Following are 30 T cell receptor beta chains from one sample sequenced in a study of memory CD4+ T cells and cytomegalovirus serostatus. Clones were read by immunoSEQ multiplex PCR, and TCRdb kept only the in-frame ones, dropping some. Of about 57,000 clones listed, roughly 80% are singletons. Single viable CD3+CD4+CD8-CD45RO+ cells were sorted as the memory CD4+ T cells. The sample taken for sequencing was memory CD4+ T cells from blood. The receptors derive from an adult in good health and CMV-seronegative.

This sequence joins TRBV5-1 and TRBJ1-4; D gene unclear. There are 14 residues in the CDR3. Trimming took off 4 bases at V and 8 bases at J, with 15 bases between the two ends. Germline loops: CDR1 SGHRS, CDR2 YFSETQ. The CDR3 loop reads CASSLTTMNEKLFF. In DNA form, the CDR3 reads TGCGCCAGCAGCCTCACAACTATGAACGAAAAACTGTTTTTT.

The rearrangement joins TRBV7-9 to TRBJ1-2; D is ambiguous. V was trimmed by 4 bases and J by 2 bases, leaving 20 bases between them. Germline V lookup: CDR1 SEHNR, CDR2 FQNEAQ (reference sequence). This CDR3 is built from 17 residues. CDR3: CASSYDATGSQNYGYTF. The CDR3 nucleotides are TGTGCCAGCAGCTACGATGCTACGGGCAGCCAAAACTATGGCTACACCTTC. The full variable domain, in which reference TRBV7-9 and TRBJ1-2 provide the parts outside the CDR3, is DTGVSQNPRHKITKRGQNVTFRCDPISEHNRLYWYRQTLGQGPEFLTYFQNEAQLEKSRLLSDRFSAERPKGSFSTLEIQRTEQGDSAMYLCASSYDATGSQNYGYTFGSGTRLTVV.

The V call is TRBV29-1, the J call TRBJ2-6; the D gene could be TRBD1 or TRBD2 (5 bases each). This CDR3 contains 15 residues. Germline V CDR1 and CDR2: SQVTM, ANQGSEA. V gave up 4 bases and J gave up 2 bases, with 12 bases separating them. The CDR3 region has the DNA TGCAGCGTTGGGGACGGCCACGCTGGGGCCAACGTCCTGACTTTC. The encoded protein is CSVGDGHAGANVLTF.

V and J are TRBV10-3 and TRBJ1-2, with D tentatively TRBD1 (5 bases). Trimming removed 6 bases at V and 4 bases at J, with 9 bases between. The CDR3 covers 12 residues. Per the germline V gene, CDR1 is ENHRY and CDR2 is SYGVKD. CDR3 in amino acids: CAIRGDTYGYTF. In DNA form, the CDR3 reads TGTGCCATCAGGGGGGATACCTATGGCTACACCTTC.

The CDR3 nucleotides are TGTGCCAGCAGCGTTACGACAGGACCGCACACTGAAGCTTTCTTT. The encoded protein is CASSVTTGPHTEAFF. This rearrangement joins TRBV9 to TRBJ1-1, with D perhaps TRBD1 (6 bases). V was trimmed by 2 bases and J by 3 bases, leaving 14 bases between them. Germline V lookup: CDR1 SGDLS, CDR2 YYNGEE. The CDR3 covers 15 residues.

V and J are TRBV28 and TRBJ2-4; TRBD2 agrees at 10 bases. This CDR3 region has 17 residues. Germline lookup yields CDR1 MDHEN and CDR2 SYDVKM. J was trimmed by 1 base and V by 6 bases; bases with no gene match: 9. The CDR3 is CASSPSGRGVAKNIQYF. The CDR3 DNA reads TGTGCCAGCAGCCCTAGCGGGAGAGGTGTGGCCAAAAACATTCAGTACTTC.

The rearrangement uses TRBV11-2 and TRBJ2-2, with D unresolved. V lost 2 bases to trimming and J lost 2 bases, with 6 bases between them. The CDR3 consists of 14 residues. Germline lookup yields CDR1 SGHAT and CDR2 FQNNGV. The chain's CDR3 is CASSLTDNTGELFF. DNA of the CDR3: TGTGCCAGCAGCTTAACAGATAACACCGGGGAGCTGTTTTTT.

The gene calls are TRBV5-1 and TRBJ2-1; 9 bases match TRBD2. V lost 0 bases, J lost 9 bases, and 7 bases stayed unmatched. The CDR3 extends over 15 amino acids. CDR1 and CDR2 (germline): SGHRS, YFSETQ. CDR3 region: CASSLEPASGTEQFF. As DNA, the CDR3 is TGCGCCAGCAGCTTGGAACCTGCTAGCGGGACTGAGCAGTTCTTC. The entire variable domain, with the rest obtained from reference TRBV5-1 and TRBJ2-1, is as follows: KAGVTQTPRYLIKTRGQQVTLSCSPISGHRSVSWYQQTPGQGLQFLFEYFSETQRNKGNFPGRFSGRQFSNSRSEMNVSTLELGDSALYLCASSLEPASGTEQFFGPGTRLTVL.

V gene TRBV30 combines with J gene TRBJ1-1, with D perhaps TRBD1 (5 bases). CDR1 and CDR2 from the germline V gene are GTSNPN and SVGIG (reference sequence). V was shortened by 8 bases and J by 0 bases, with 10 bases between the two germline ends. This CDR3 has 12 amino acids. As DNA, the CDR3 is TGTGCCGGGGGAAAGATGAACACTGAAGCTTTCTTT. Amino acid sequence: CAGGKMNTEAFF. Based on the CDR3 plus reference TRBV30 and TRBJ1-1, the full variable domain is SQTIHQWPATLVQPVGSPLSLECTVEGTSNPNLYWYRQAAGRGLQLLFYSVGIGQISSEVPQNLSASRPQDRQFILSSKKLLLSDSGFYLCAGGKMNTEAFFGQGTRLTVV.

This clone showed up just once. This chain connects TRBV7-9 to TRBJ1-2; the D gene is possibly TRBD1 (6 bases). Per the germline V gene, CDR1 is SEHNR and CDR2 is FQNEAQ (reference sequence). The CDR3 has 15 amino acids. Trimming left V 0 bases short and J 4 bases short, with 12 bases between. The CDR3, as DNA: TGTGCCAGCAGCTTAGCGGACAGAGTCTTCTATGGCTACACCTTC. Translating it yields CASSLADRVFYGYTF.

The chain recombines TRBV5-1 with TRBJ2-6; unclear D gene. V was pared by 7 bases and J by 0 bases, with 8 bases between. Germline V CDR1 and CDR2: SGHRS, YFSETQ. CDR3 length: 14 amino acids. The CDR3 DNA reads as TGCGCCAGCGGGAAGCCCTCTGGGGCCAACGTCCTGACTTTC. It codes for CASGKPSGANVLTF.

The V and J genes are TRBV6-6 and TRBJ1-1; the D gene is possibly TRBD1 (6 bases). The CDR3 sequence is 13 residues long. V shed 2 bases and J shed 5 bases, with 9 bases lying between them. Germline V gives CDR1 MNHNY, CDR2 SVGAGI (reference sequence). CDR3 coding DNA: TGTGCCAGCAGTTACAGGGGGGGTACTGAAGCTTTCTTT. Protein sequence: CASSYRGGTEAFF.

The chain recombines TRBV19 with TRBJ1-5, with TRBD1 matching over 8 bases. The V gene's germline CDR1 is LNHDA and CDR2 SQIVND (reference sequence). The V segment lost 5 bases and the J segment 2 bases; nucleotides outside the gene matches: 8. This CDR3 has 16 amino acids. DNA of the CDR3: TGTGCCAGTAGTCGGACAGGGACTCGGGGCAATCAGCCCCAGCATTTT. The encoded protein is CASSRTGTRGNQPQHF.

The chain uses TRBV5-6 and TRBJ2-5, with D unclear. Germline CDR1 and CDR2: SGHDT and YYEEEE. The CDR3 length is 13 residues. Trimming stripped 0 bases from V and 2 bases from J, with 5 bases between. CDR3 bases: TGTGCCAGCAGCTTGGGGCAGCAAGAGACCCAGTACTTC. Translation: CASSLGQQETQYF.

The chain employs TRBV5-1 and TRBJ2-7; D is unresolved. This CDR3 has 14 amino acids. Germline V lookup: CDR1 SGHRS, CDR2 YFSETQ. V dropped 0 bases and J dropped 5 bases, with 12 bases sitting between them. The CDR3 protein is CASSLAAGDDEQYF. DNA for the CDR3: TGCGCCAGCAGCTTGGCAGCAGGAGACGACGAGCAGTACTTC.

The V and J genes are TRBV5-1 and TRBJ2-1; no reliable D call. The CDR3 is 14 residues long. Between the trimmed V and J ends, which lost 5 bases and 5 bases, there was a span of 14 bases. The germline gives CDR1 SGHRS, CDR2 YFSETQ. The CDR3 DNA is TGCGCCAGCAGTTTGAATAGCTACAACAATGAGCAGTTCTTC. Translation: CASSLNSYNNEQFF.

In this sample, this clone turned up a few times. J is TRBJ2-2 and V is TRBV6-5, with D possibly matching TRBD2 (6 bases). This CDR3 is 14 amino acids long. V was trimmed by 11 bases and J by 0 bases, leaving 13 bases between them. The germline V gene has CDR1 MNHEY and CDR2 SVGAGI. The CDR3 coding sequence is TGTGCCTCTCACCGGGGGACGAACACCGGGGAGCTGTTTTTT. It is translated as CASHRGTNTGELFF.

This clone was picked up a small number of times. The CDR3 coding sequence is TGTGCCAGCAGTAACCCACAGGGGGTGAACACCTTC. Its translation: CASSNPQGVNTF. This chain links TRBV6-5 with TRBJ1-2, with 8 bases that match TRBD1. The trim removed 5 bases at V and 12 bases at J, leaving 8 bases unmatched. The length of the CDR3 is 12 residues. CDR1 and CDR2 from the germline V gene are MNHEY and SVGAGI.

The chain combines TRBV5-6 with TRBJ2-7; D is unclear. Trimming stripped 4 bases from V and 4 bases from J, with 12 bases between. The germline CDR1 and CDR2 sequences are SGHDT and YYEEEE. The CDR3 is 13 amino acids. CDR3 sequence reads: CASSPPGQYEQYF. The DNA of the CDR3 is TGTGCCAGCAGCCCCCCCGGGCAATACGAGCAGTACTTC. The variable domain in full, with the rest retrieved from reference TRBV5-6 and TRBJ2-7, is DAGVTQSPTHLIKTRGQQVTLRCSPKSGHDTVSWYQQALGQGPQFIFQYYEEEERQRGNFPDRFSGHQFPNYSSELNVNALLLGDSALYLCASSPPGQYEQYFGPGTRLTVT.

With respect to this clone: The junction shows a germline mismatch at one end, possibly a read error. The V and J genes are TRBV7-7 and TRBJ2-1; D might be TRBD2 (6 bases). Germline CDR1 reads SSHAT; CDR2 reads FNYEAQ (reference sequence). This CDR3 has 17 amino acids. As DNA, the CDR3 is TGTGCTAGCAGCTTAGTGGAGGGCCCCACTTTCGACAATGAGCAGTTCTTC. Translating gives CASSLVEGPTFDNEQFF.

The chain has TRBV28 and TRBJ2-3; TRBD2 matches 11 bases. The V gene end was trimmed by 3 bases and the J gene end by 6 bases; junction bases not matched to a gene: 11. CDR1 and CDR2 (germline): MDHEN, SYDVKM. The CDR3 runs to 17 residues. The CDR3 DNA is TGTGCCAGCAGTTTGACTGTGATAGCGGGAGGGCCGGATACGCAGTATTTT. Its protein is CASSLTVIAGGPDTQYF.

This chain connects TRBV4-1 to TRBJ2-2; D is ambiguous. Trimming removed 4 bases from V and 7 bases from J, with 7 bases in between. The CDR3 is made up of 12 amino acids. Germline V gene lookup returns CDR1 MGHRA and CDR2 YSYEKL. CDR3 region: CASSLSRGELFF. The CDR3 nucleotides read TGCGCCAGCAGCCTATCCCGCGGGGAGCTGTTTTTT.

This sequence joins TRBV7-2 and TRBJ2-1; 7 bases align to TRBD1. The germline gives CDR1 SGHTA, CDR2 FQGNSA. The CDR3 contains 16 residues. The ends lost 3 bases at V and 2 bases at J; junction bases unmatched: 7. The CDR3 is CASSFSDRAPYNEQFF. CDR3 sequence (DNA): TGTGCCAGCAGCTTCTCAGACAGGGCACCCTACAATGAGCAGTTCTTC.

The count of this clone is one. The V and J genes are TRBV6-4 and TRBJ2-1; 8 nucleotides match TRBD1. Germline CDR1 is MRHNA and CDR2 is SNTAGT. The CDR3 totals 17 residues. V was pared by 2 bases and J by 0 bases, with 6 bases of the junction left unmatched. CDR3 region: CASSDAWTGSSYNEQFF. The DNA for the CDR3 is TGTGCCAGCAGTGACGCCTGGACAGGGAGCTCCTACAATGAGCAGTTCTTC.

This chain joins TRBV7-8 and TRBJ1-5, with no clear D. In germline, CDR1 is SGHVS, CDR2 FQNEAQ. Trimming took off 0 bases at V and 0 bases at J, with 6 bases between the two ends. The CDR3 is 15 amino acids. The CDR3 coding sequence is TGTGCCAGCAGCTTAGCAGCGAATAGCAATCAGCCCCAGCATTTT. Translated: CASSLAANSNQPQHF.

CDR3 in DNA: TGTGCCAGCAGTGTCGTCAGGTATCGACAAGACGGCTACACCTTC. Encoded protein: CASSVVRYRQDGYTF. This rearrangement joins TRBV2 to TRBJ1-2; D is unclear. This CDR3 spans 15 amino acids. The germline V gene encodes CDR1 SNHLY and CDR2 FYNNEI. V was pared by 4 bases and J by 8 bases, with 20 bases between.

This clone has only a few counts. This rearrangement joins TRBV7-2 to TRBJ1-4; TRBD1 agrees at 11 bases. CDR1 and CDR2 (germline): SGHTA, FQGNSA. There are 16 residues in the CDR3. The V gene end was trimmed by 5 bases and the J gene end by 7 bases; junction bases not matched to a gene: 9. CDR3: CASSEGQGGVGEKLFF. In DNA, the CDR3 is TGTGCCAGCAGCGAGGGACAGGGGGGAGTGGGTGAAAAACTGTTTTTT.

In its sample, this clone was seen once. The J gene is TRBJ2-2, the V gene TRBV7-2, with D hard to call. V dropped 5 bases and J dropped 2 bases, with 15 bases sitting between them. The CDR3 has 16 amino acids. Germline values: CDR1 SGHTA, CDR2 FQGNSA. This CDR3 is CASSLGISFNTGELFF. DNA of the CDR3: TGTGCCAGCAGCCTTGGGATTTCCTTTAACACCGGGGAGCTGTTTTTT.

The CDR3 bases are TGTGCCAGCAGCTTGTTCGTTGGAAACACCATATATTTT. It is translated as CASSLFVGNTIYF. The chain couples TRBV5-4 to TRBJ1-3; no clear D gene. Germline assignment: CDR1 SGHNT and CDR2 YYREEE (reference sequence). The CDR3 is 13 residues long. The V end lost 1 base, the J end lost 3 bases, and 5 bases lay between the germline ends.

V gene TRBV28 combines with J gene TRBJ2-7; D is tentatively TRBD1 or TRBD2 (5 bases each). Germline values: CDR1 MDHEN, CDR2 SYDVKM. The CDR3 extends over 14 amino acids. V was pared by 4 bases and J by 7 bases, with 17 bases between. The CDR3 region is CASSSPRRPGEQYF. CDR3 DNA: TGTGCCAGCAGTTCACCCCGGAGGCCAGGGGAGCAGTACTTC. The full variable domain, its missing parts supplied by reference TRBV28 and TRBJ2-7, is DVKVTQSSRYLVKRTGEKVFLECVQDMDHENMFWYRQDPGLGLRLIYFSYDVKMKEKGDIPEGYSVSREKKERFSLILESASTNQTSMYLCASSSPRRPGEQYFGPGTRLTVT.